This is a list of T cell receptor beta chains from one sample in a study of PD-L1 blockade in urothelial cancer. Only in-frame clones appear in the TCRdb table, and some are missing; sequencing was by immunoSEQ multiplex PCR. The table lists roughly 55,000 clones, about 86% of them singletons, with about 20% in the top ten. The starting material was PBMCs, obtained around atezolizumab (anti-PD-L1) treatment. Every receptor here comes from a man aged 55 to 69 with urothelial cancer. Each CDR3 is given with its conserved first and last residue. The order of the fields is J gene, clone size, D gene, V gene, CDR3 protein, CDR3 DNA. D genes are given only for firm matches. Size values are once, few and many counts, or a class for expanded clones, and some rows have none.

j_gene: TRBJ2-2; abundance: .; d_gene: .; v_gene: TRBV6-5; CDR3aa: CASSRVSGELFF; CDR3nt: TGTGCCAGTAGCAGGGTGTCCGGGGAGCTGTTTTTT
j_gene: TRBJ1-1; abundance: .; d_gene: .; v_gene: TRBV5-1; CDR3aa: CASSLSAGFLTEAFF; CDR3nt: TGCGCCAGCAGCCTCTCGGCGGGGTTTCTCACTGAAGCTTTCTTT
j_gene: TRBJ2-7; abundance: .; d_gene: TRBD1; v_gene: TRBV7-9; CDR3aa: CASSLAWDRVDEQYF; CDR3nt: TGTGCCAGCAGCTTAGCGTGGGACAGGGTGGACGAGCAGTACTTC
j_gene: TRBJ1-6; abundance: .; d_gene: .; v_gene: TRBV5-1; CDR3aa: CASSLGSINSPLHF; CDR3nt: TGCGCCAGCAGCTTGGGTTCTATTAATTCACCCCTCCACTTT
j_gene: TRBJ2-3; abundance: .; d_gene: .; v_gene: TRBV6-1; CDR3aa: CASSVQINTDTQYF; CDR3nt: TGTGCCAGCAGTGTTCAGATAAACACAGATACGCAGTATTTT
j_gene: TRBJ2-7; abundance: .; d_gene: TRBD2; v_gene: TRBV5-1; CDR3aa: CASSLGLAGGAGGEQYF; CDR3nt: TGCGCCAGCAGCTTAGGACTAGCGGGAGGGGCCGGGGGCGAGCAGTACTTC
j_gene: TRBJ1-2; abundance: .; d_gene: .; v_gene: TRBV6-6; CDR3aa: CASSAPGGYTF; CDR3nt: TGTGCCAGCAGCGCCCCGGGGGGCTACACCTTC
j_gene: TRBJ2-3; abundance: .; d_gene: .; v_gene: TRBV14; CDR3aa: CASSGGVYWADTQYF; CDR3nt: TGTGCCAGCAGCGGCGGGGTCTACTGGGCAGATACGCAGTATTTT
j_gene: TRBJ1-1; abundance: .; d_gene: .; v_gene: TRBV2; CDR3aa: CASRGDIWNTEAFF; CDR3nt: TGTGCCAGCAGGGGGGACATTTGGAACACTGAAGCTTTCTTT
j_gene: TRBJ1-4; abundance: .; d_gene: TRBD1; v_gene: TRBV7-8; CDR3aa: CASSSDRVGEKLFF; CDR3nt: TGTGCCAGCAGCTCCGACAGGGTCGGAGAAAAACTGTTTTTT
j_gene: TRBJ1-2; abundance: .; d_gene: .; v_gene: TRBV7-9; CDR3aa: CASSFLGAAANYGYTF; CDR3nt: TGTGCCAGCAGCTTCTTGGGGGCCGCAGCTAACTATGGCTACACCTTC
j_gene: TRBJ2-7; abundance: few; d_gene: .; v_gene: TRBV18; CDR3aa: CASSPPGLPYEQYF; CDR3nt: TGTGCCAGCTCACCACCAGGACTCCCCTACGAGCAGTACTTC
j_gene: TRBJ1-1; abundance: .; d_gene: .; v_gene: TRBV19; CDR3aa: CASTSVNTEAFF; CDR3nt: TGTGCCAGTACTTCCGTAAACACTGAAGCTTTCTTT
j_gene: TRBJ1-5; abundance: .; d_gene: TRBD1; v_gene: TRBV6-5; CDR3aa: CASKEGASQPQHF; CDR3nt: TGTGCCAGCAAGGAGGGGGCAAGTCAGCCCCAGCATTTT
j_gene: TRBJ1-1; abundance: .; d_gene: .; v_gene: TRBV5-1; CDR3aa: CASSLITGDTEAFF; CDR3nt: TGCGCCAGCAGCTTAATAACAGGCGACACTGAAGCTTTCTTT
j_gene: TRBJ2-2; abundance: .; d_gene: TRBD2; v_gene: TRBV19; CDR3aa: CASSLLAGGITGELFF; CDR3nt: TGTGCCAGTAGCTTACTAGCGGGAGGTATAACCGGGGAGCTGTTTTTT
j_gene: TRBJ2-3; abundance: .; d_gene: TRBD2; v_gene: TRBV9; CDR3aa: CASSASGNRADTQYF; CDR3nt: TGTGCCAGCAGCGCGAGCGGGAATCGGGCAGATACGCAGTATTTT
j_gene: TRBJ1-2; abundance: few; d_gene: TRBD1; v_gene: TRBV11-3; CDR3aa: CASSLEAGQGAGGYTF; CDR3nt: TGTGCCAGCAGCTTAGAAGCAGGCCAGGGGGCGGGGGGCTACACCTTC
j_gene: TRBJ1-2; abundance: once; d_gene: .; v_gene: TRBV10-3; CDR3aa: CAITPDTRGYTF; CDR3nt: TGTGCCATCACCCCGGACACTCGGGGCTACACCTTC
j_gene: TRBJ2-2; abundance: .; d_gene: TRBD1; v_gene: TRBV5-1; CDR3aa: CASSQPGQGKTGELFF; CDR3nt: TGCGCCAGCAGCCAACCGGGACAGGGTAAAACCGGGGAGCTGTTTTTT
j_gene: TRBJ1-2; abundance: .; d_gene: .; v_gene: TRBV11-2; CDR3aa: CASSLKTGANYGYTF; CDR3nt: TGTGCCAGCAGCTTAAAGACAGGAGCTAACTATGGCTACACCTTC
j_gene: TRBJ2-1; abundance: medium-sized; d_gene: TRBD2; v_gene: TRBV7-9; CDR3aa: CASSPLAGTANEQFF; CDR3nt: TGTGCCAGCAGTCCCCTAGCGGGGACGGCGAATGAGCAGTTCTTC
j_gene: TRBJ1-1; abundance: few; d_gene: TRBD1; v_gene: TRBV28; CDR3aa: CASSYGTGITRTEAFF; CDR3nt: TGTGCCAGCAGTTACGGGACAGGGATAACGAGGACTGAAGCTTTCTTT
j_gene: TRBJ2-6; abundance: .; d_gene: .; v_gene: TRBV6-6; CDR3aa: CASRLTGISGANVLTF; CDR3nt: TGTGCCAGCCGCCTTACAGGGATCTCTGGGGCCAACGTCCTGACTTTC
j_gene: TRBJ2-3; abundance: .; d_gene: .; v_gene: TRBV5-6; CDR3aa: CASSLPGLRNTQYF; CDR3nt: TGTGCCAGCAGCTTGCCGGGACTCAGGAATACGCAGTATTTT
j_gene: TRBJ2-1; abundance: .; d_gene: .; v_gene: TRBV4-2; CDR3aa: CASSQEAGARYNEQFF; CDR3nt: TGTGCCAGCAGCCAAGAGGCGGGGGCTCGTTACAATGAGCAGTTCTTC
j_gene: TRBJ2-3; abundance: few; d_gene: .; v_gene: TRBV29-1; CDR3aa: CSVSNNRGTDTQYF; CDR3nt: TGCAGCGTTTCCAACAACAGGGGCACAGATACGCAGTATTTT
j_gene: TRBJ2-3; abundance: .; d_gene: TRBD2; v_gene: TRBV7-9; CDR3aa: CASSLVLAGGISTDTQYF; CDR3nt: TGTGCCAGCAGCTTAGTACTAGCGGGAGGGATCTCGACAGATACGCAGTATTTT
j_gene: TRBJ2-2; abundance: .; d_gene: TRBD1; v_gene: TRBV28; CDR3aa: CASSRGTVNTGELFF; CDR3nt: TGTGCCAGCAGTAGGGGGACAGTCAACACCGGGGAGCTGTTTTTT
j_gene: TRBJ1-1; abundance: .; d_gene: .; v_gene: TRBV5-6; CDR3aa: CASSLVLGGGTEAFF; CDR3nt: TGTGCCAGCAGCTTGGTTCTGGGCGGGGGAACTGAAGCTTTCTTT
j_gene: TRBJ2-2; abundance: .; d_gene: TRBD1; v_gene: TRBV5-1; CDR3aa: CASSWTGNTGELFF; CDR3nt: TGCGCCAGCAGCTGGACAGGGAACACCGGGGAGCTGTTTTTT
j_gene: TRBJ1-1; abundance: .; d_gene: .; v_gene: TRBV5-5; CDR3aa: CASGYRVLKNTEAFF; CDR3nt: TGTGCCAGCGGGTACAGGGTTTTGAAGAACACTGAAGCTTTCTTT
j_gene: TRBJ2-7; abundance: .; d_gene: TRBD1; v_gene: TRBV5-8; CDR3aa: CASSLIGGGRYEQYF; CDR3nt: TGTGCCAGCAGCTTGATAGGGGGCGGTCGGTACGAGCAGTACTTC
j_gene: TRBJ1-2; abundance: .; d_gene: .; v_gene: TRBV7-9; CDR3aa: CASSEGSQNYGYTF; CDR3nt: TGTGCCAGCAGCGAGGGTTCACAAAACTATGGCTACACCTTC
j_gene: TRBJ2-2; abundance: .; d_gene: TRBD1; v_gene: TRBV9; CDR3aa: CASSVGTGNTGELFF; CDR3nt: TGTGCCAGCAGCGTGGGGACAGGGAACACCGGGGAGCTGTTTTTT
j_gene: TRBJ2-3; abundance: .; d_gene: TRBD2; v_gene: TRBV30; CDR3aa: CAWSVGLAGGPLSTDTQYF; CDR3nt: TGTGCCTGGAGTGTAGGACTAGCGGGAGGACCACTTAGCACAGATACGCAGTATTTT
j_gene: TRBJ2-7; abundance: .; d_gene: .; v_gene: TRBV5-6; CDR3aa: CASSLTSRDYEQYF; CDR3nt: TGTGCCAGCAGCTTGACTAGCCGAGACTACGAGCAGTACTTC
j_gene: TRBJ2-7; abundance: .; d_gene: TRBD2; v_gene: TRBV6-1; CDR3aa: CASSEDTMTSGVVQYF; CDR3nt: TGTGCCAGCAGTGAGGATACAATGACTAGCGGGGTGGTGCAGTACTTC
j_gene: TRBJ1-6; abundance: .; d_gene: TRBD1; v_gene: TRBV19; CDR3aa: CASSIGQGGVNSPLHF; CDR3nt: TGTGCCAGTAGTATCGGACAGGGAGGTGTTAATTCACCCCTCCACTTT
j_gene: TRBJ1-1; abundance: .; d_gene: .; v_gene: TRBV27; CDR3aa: CASSFRGGTEAFF; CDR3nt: TGTGCCAGCAGTTTCCGGGGAGGGACTGAAGCTTTCTTT
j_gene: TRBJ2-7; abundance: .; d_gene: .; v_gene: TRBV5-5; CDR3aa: CASSLNGLGAIEQYF; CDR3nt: TGTGCCAGCAGCCTTAATGGCCTGGGGGCCATCGAGCAGTACTTC
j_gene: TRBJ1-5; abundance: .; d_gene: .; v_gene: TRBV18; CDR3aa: CASSPLGTNNQPQHF; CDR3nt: TGTGCCAGCTCACCACTGGGCACGAACAATCAGCCCCAGCATTTT
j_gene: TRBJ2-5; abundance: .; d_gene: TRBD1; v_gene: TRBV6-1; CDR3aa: CASSSGTGIETQYF; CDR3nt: TGTGCCAGCAGTTCCGGGACAGGGATAGAGACCCAGTACTTC
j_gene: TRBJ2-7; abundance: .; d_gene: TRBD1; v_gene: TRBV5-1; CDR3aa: CASSVRDRGLYEQYF; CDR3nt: TGCGCCAGCAGCGTCCGGGACAGGGGACTCTACGAGCAGTACTTC